The 17 T cell receptor beta chains reported below all come from one sample, sequenced in a study of CD8 T cells in ankylosing spondylitis. TCRdb recomputed calls from the 5' RACE reads with MiXCR, one row per CDR3 protein. The sample records 250,000 to 350,000 distinct CDR3 sequences, over 15% being singletons. Sequencing was performed on blood, either unsorted or a sorted T cell fraction (not recorded which). The receptors were gathered from a male donor with ankylosing spondylitis or in good health (not recorded which).

This clonotype was seen only a few times. The chain carries TRBV20-1 and TRBJ1-6; the match to TRBD1 covers 7 bases. The CDR3 consists of 14 residues. Germline trimming cut 2 bases from V and 5 bases from J; bases unmatched to any gene: 3. From germline, CDR1 is DFQATT and CDR2 SNEGSKA (reference sequence). CDR3 nucleotides: TGCAGTGCTAGAAGACAGGGTCATAATTCACCCCTCCACTTT. Translation: CSARRQGHNSPLHF.

This clonotype was counted a few times. This sequence joins TRBV3-1 and TRBJ2-5; D possibly matches TRBD1 or TRBD2 (5 bases each). This CDR3 comprises 15 residues. Germline CDR1 is LGHDT and CDR2 is YNNKEL (reference sequence). Trimming cost V 10 bases and J 2 bases, with 20 bases left between them. The CDR3 bases are TGTGCCACCGGAGAGTCTTGGGGGTATCAAGAGACCCAGTACTTC. Its translation: CATGESWGYQETQYF.

As regards this clonotype: One end of the junction varies from germline; a read error may be responsible. The chain links TRBV7-9 to TRBJ2-5, with D unclear. The germline V gene has CDR1 SEHNR and CDR2 FQNEAQ (reference sequence). The CDR3 is 17 amino acids. The CDR3: CASSLFVRVSLEETRYF. The DNA of the CDR3 is TGTGCCAGCAGCTTATTTGTAAGAGTCAGTCTTGAAGAGACCCGGTACTTC. Full variable domain (remainder filled in from reference TRBV7-9 and TRBJ2-5): DTGVSQNPRHKITKRGQNVTFRCDPISEHNRLYWYRQTLGQGPEFLTYFQNEAQLEKSRLLSDRFSAERPKGSFSTLEIQRTEQGDSAMYLCASSLFVRVSLEETRYFGPGTRLLVL.

J is TRBJ2-5 and V is TRBV7-8, with TRBD1 matching 7 bases. V gave up 3 bases and J gave up 1 base; unmatched junction bases: 8. This CDR3 comprises 16 residues. Germline CDR1 reads SGHVS; CDR2 reads FQNEAQ. CDR3 DNA sequence: TGTGCCAGCAGCTTTTACCTTAGACAGGGCCAAGAGACCCAGTACTTC. Residues: CASSFYLRQGQETQYF. The whole variable domain, remainder taken from reference TRBV7-8 and TRBJ2-5, is GAGVSQSPRYKVAKRGQDVALRCDPISGHVSLFWYQQALGQGPEFLTYFQNEAQLDKSGLPSDRFFAERPEGSVSTLKIQRTQQEDSAVYLCASSFYLRQGQETQYFGPGTRLLVL.

This clonotype has at least ten counts. The V call is TRBV29-1, the J call TRBJ1-2; D call uncertain. Per germline, CDR1 SQVTM and CDR2 ANQGSEA. The CDR3 loop spans 13 amino acids. V was clipped by 4 bases and J by 1 base, with 10 bases between them. The CDR3 loop is CSVAISDNYGYTF. The CDR3 DNA reads as TGCAGCGTTGCGATCTCGGATAACTATGGCTACACCTTC.

This chain joins TRBV10-3 and TRBJ1-2, with 9 bases that match TRBD1. V trimming: 6 bases; J trimming: 8 bases; junction bases outside the gene matches: 7. This CDR3 has 13 amino acids. Per the germline V gene, CDR1 is ENHRY and CDR2 is SYGVKD. As DNA, the CDR3 is TGTGCCATCAGCGACACAGGGGGCATGGGCTACACCTTC. Translating it yields CAISDTGGMGYTF.

Only a few counts were recorded for this clonotype. The chain has TRBV18 and TRBJ2-7, with 8 positions matching TRBD2. Germline assignment: CDR1 KGHSH and CDR2 LQKENI. V dropped 2 bases and J dropped 6; count of bases not matched to a gene: 9. The CDR3 sequence is 15 residues long. The CDR3 DNA reads as TGTGCCAGCTCACCATCGGGGGGGCCGGGATTCGAGCAGTACGTC. Its protein is CASSPSGGPGFEQYV.

On this clonotype: A much larger clone sits a single nucleotide away, making a read error possible. As the CDR3 is not closed by the conserved phenylalanine or tryptophan, this likely results from a read error. The chain employs TRBV11-2 and TRBJ2-7; 10 bases are shared with TRBD2. The germline gives CDR1 SGHAT, CDR2 FQNNGV. The junction had 5 bases not matched to a gene; V was cut back by 1 base and J by 5 bases. The CDR3 extends over 15 amino acids. The CDR3 loop reads CASSLASGSFDEQYI. CDR3 bases: TGTGCCAGCAGCTTAGCTAGCGGGAGCTTCGACGAGCAGTACATC.

This clonotype was recorded many times. This rearrangement joins TRBV5-1 to TRBJ2-2; TRBD2 matches 11 bases. The CDR3 has 15 amino acids. J gave up 6 bases and V 4 bases, and 5 bases lay outside the gene matches. Germline V gene data show CDR1 as SGHRS and CDR2 as YFSETQ. The CDR3: CASSITSGSAGELFF. The CDR3 DNA follows: TGCGCCAGCAGCATTACTAGCGGGAGTGCCGGGGAGCTGTTTTTT.

The J gene is TRBJ2-2, the V gene TRBV30; 10 bases line up with TRBD2. The V gene's germline CDR1 is GTSNPN and CDR2 SVGIG (reference sequence). The CDR3 length is 14 residues. V shed 5 bases, J shed 5 bases, and the junction held 5 bases outside the gene matches. CDR3: CAWGAGGWTGELFF. As DNA, the CDR3 is TGTGCCTGGGGAGCGGGGGGGTGGACCGGGGAGCTGTTTTTT.

As DNA, the CDR3 is TGTGCCATCAGTGAGTCGCCGTCCAGTGGGAGCAGCGGTCCGTGGGAGACCCAGTACTTC. This translates into CAISESPSSGSSGPWETQYF. V is TRBV10-3 and J is TRBJ2-5; D may be TRBD2 (5 bases). Trimming removed 0 bases at V and 5 bases at J, with 28 bases between. Germline loops: CDR1 ENHRY, CDR2 SYGVKD. This CDR3 spans 20 amino acids.

This clonotype was picked up many times. This chain links TRBV20-1 with TRBJ2-3; weak D call: TRBD2 (6 bases). This CDR3 is built from 14 residues. Trimming took 0 bases from V and 4 from J, leaving 11 bases between them. Germline-derived CDR1 and CDR2 are DFQATT and SNEGSKA (reference sequence). The CDR3 bases are TGCAGTGCTAGAGAAACTAGCATCTCAGATACGCAGTATTTT. As protein: CSARETSISDTQYF.

This clonotype was detected only a few times. V is TRBV28 and J is TRBJ2-5; weak D call: TRBD1 (5 bases). The V and J ends lost 10 bases and 9 bases respectively, with 15 bases between them. Looked up from germline, CDR1 is MDHEN and CDR2 is SYDVKM. This CDR3 has 11 amino acids. In nucleotides, the CDR3 is TGTGCCACCGAGCTAGGGGTGGCCCAGTACTTC. It is translated as CATELGVAQYF.

As concerns this clonotype: Sequence at one end of the junction differs from germline and may be a read error. The chain has TRBV7-8 and TRBJ2-3; 7 bases line up with TRBD2. The CDR3 has 13 amino acids. Germline V gives CDR1 SGHVS, CDR2 FQNEAQ. The chain's CDR3 is CVSSRGTMDTQYF. The DNA for the CDR3 is TGTGTCAGCAGCCGAGGGACTATGGATACGCAGTATTTT.

Only a few counts were recorded for this clonotype. The V call is TRBV28, the J call TRBJ1-3, with unresolved D. The germline V gene has CDR1 MDHEN and CDR2 SYDVKM. The ends were cut back, 2 bases at V and 8 bases at J, with 10 bases in the middle. The CDR3 loop spans 13 amino acids. CDR3 residues: CASSLGRSDTIYF. In DNA form, the CDR3 reads TGTGCCAGCAGTTTAGGGAGATCAGACACCATATATTTT.

As regards this clonotype: Just one base apart from a much larger clone, this may be a read error. The chain employs TRBV6-1 and TRBJ2-7; 10 bases align to TRBD1. The germline CDR1 and CDR2 sequences are MNHNS and SASEGT. The CDR3 totals 14 residues. CDR3 DNA sequence: TGTACCAGCAGTGGAAAGACAGGGGGCGGCGAGCAGTACGTC. Translated: CTSSGKTGGGEQYV.

This clonotype has only a few counts. The CDR3 coding sequence is TGTGCCAGCAGCGTAGAGAGCGGGGCGTTCATTCAGTACTTC. Its protein is CASSVESGAFIQYF. The V gene is TRBV9, the J gene TRBJ2-4; 7 bases agree with TRBD2. V shed 0 bases, J shed 9 bases, and the junction held 6 bases outside the gene matches. The CDR3 is made up of 14 amino acids. Germline V lookup: CDR1 SGDLS, CDR2 YYNGEE.